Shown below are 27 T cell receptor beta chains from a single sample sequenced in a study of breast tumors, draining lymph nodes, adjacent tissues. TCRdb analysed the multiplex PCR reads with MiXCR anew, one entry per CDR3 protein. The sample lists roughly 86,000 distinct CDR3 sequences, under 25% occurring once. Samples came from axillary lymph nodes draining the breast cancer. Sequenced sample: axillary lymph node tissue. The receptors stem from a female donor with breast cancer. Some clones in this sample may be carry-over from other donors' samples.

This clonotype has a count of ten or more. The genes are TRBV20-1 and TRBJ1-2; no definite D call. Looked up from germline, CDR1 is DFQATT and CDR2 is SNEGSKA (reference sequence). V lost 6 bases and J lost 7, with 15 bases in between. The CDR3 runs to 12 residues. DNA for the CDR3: TGCAGTGCCAGCCAGGTACCTTTTGGCTACACCTTC. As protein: CSASQVPFGYTF.

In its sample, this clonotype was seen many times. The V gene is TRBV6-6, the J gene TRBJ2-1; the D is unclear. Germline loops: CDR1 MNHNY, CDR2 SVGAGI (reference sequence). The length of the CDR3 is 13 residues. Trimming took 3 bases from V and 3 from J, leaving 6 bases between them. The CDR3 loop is CASSYSIYNEQFF. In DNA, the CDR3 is TGTGCCAGCAGTTATTCGATCTACAATGAGCAGTTCTTC.

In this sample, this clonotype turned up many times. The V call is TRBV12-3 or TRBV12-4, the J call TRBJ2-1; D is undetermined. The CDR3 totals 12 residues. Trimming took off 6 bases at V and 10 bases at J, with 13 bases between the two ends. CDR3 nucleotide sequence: TGTGCCAGCAGGGACCGTCTTGGCGAGCAGTTCTTC. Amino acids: CASRDRLGEQFF.

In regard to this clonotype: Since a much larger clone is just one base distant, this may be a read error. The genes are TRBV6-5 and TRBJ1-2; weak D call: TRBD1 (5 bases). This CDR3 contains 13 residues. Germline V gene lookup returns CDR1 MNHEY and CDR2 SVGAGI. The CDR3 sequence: CASRRQRNYGHTF. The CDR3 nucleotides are TGTGCCAGCAGACGACAGCGAAACTATGGCCACACCTTC.

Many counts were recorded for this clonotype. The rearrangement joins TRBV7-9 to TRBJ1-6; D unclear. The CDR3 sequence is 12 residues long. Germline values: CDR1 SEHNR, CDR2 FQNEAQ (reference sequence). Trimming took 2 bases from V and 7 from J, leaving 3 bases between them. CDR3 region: CASSLLNSPLHF. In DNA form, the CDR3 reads TGTGCCAGCAGCTTATTGAATTCACCCCTCCACTTT.

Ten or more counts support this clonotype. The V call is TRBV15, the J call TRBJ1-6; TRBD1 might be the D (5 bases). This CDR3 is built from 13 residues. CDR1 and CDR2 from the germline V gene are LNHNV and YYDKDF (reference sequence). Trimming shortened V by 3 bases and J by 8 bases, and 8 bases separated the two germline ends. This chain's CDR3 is CATSRGRDSPLHF. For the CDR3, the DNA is TGTGCCACCAGCAGGGGGCGCGATTCACCCCTCCACTTT.

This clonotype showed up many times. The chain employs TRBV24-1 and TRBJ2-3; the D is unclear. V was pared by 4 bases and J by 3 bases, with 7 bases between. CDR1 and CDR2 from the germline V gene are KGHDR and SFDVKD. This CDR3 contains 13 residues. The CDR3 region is CATSELVTDTQYF. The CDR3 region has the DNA TGTGCCACCAGTGAATTAGTGACAGATACGCAGTATTTT.

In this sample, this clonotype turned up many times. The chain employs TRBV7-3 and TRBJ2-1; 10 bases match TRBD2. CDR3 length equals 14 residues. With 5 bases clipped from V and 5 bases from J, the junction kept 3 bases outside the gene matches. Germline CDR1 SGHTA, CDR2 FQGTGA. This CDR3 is CASSTGLANNEQFF. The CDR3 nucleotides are TGTGCCAGCAGCACGGGACTAGCGAACAATGAGCAGTTCTTC.

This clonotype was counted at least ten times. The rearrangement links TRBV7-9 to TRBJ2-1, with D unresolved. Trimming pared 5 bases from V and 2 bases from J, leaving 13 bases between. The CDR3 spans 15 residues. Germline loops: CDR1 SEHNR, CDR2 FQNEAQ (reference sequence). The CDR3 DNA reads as TGTGCCAGCAGCGCACGGCCCAACACCTACAATGAGCAGTTCTTC. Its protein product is CASSARPNTYNEQFF.

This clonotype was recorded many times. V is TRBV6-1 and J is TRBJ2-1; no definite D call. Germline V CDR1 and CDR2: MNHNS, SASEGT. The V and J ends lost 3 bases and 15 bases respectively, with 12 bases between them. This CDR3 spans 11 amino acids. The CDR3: CASSDLLLRFF. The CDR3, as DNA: TGTGCCAGCAGTGATCTCCTCCTGCGGTTCTTC.

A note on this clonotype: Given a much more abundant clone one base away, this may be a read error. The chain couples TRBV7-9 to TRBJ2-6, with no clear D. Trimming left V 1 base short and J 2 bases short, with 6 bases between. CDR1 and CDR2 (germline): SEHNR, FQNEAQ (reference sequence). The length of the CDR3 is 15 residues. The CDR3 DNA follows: TGTGCCAGCAGCTTAGTAGAGACTGGGGCCAACGTCCTGACTTTC. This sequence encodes CASSLVETGANVLTF.

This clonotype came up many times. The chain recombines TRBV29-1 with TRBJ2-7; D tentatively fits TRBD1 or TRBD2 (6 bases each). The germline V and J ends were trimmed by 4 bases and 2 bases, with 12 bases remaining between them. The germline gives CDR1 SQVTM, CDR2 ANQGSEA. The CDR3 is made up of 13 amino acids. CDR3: CSVGGTPAYEQYF. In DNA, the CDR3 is TGCAGCGTTGGCGGGACACCAGCCTACGAGCAGTACTTC.

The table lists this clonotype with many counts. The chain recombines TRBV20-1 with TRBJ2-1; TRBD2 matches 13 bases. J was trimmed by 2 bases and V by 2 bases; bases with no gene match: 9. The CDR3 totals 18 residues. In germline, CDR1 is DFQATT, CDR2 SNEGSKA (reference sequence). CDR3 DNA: TGCAGTGCTAGACCTCCCGGGACTAGCGGGGCCGCCTACAATGAGCAGTTCTTC. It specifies CSARPPGTSGAAYNEQFF.

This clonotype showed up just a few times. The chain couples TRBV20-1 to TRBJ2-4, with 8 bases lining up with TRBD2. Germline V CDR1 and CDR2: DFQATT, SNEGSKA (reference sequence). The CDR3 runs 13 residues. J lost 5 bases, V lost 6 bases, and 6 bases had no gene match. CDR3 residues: CSAPTSVQNIQYF. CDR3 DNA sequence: TGCAGTGCCCCGACTAGCGTCCAAAACATTCAGTACTTC.

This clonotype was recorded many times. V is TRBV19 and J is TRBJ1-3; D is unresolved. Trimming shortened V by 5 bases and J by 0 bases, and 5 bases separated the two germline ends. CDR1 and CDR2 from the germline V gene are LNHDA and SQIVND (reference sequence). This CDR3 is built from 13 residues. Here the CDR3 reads CASSGSSGNTIYF. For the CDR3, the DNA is TGTGCCAGTAGTGGGAGCTCTGGAAACACCATATATTTT.

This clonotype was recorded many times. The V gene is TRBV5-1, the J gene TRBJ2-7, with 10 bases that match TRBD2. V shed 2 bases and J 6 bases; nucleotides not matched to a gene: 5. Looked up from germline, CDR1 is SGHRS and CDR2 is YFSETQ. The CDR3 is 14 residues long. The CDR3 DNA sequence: TGCGCCAGCAGCTTCTTAGCGGGAGGCGGCGAGCAGTACTTC. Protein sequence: CASSFLAGGGEQYF.

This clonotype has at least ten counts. The CDR3 sequence: CASSDSGNEQFF. The CDR3 DNA reads TGCGCCAGCAGCGATAGCGGGAATGAGCAGTTCTTC. V gene TRBV5-1 combines with J gene TRBJ2-1; 7 positions agree with TRBD2. V was pared by 4 bases and J by 7 bases, with 2 bases of the junction left unmatched. CDR1 is SGHRS, CDR2 YFSETQ, per germline. CDR3 size: 12 residues.

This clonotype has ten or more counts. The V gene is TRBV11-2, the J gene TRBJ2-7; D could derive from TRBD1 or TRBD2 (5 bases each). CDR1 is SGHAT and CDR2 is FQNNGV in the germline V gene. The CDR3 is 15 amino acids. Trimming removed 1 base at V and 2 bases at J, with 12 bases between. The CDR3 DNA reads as TGTGCCAGCAGCTTAGGAGGGGCTACTACCTACGAGCAGTACTTC. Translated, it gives CASSLGGATTYEQYF.

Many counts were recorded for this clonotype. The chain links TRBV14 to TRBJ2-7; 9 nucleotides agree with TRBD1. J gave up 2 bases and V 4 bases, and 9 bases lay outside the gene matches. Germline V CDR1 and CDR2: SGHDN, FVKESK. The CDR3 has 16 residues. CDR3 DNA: TGTGCCAGCAGCCGGACAGGGGATCCTTACCCCTACGAGCAGTACTTC. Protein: CASSRTGDPYPYEQYF.

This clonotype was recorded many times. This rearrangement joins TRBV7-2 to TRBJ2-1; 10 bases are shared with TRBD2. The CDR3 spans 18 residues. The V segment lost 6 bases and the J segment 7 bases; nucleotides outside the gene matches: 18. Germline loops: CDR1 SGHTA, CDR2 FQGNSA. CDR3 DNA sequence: TGTGCCAGCAGGTCACAGGTGGCTAGCGGGAGTCGGTGGAATGAGCAGTTCTTC. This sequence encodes CASRSQVASGSRWNEQFF.

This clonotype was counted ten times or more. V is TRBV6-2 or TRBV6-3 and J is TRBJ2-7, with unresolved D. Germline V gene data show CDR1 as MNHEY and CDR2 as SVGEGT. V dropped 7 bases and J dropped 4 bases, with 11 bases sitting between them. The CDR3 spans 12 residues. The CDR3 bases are TGTGCCAGCACTCAGAGCAGTTACGAGCAGTACTTC. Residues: CASTQSSYEQYF.

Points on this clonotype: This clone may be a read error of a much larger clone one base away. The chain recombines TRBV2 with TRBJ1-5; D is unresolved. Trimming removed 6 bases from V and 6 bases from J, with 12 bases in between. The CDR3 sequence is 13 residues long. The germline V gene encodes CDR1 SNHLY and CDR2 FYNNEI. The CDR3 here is CASRGSPPQPQHF. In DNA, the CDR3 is TGTGCCAGCAGAGGGTCGCCCCCTCAGCCCCAGCATTTT.

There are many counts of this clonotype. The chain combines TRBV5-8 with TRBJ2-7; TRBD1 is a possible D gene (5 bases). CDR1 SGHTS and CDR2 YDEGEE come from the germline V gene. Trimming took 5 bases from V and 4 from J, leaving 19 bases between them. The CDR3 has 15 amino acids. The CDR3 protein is CASRDKWGARYEQYF. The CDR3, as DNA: TGTGCCAGCAGGGACAAATGGGGCGCGAGATACGAGCAGTACTTC.

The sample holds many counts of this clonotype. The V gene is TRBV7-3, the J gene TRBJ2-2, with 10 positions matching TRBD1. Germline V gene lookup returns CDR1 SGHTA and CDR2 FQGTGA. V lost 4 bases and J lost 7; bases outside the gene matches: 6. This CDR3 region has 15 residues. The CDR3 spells CASSSQTGGSGELFF. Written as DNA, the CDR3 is TGTGCCAGCAGCTCACAGACAGGGGGCAGCGGGGAGCTGTTTTTT.

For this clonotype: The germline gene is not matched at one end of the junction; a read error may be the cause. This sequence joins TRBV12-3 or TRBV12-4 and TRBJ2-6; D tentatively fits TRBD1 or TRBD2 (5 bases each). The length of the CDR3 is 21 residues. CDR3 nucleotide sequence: TGTGCCAGCGGTTTAGCGCTCTGGGTAACAGGTAGGGCCTCTGGGGCCAACGTCCTGACTTTC. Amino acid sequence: CASGLALWVTGRASGANVLTF.

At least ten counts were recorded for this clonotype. The CDR3 region has the DNA TGCAGCGTTGAATCTAGGGCAGGGAAGGCCCGCGATGGCTACACCTTC. It specifies CSVESRAGKARDGYTF. This chain joins TRBV29-1 and TRBJ1-2; tentative D call: TRBD1 (5 bases). From germline, CDR1 is SQVTM and CDR2 ANQGSEA. The CDR3 covers 16 residues. Between the trimmed V and J ends, which lost 2 bases and 6 bases, there was a span of 22 bases.

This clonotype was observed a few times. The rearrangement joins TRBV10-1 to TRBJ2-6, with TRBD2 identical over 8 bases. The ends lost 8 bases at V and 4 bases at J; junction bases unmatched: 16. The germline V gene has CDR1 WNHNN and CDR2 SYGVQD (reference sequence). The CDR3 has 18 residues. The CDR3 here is CASGGRGDSSGGANVLTF. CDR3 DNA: TGCGCCAGCGGGGGGCGGGGGGATTCCTCGGGGGGGGCCAACGTCCTGACTTTC.